Below, 20 T cell receptor beta chains from the same sample are listed, as sequenced in a study of T cell responses to AZD1222 COVID-19 vaccine. TCRdb's copy holds only in-frame clones and misses some; the assay was immunoSEQ multiplex PCR. Altogether 130,000 to 150,000 clones are present, around 88% being singletons, with the ten largest covering around 15%. The specimen was peripheral blood, collected on day 0 of AZD1222 vaccination. All receptors derive from an adult in good health.

The chain has TRBV6-5 and TRBJ1-1, with D tentatively TRBD1 (6 bases). V lost 2 bases, J lost 1 base, and 11 bases lay in between. CDR1 is MNHEY and CDR2 is SVGAGI in the germline V gene. The CDR3 sequence is 15 residues long. The CDR3 loop is CASSYQGIGNTEAFF. In DNA, the CDR3 is TGTGCCAGCAGTTACCAGGGGATTGGGAACACTGAAGCTTTCTTT.

The V gene is TRBV12-5, the J gene TRBJ2-5, with TRBD2 identical over 10 bases. This CDR3 contains 16 residues. Germline V lookup: CDR1 LGHNT, CDR2 FRNRAP. Trimming at V came to 1 base and at J to 0 bases, leaving 2 bases not matched to a gene. CDR3 DNA sequence: TGTGCTAGTGGTTTGGGTAGCGGGGGGTACCAAGAGACCCAGTACTTC. Translation gives CASGLGSGGYQETQYF.

The rearrangement links TRBV9 to TRBJ1-6, with 10 bases fitting TRBD1. Germline V gene sequence: CDR1 SGDLS, CDR2 YYNGEE. Trimming removed 3 bases from V and 4 bases from J; junction bases left unmatched: 13. This CDR3 comprises 19 residues. The CDR3 DNA reads as TGTGCCAGCAGCGCTAACGACAGGGGGCGAGTGGGATATAATTCACCCCTCCACTTT. It specifies CASSANDRGRVGYNSPLHF.

This clone showed up just once. The J gene is TRBJ2-1, the V gene TRBV7-2; D call uncertain. CDR3 size: 16 residues. Trimming removed 3 bases at V and 4 bases at J, with 16 bases between. The germline V gene has CDR1 SGHTA and CDR2 FQGNSA. The CDR3 DNA sequence: TGTGCCAGCAGCTTGAATTCGGCCGAGCCTTACAATGAGCAGTTCTTC. The encoded protein is CASSLNSAEPYNEQFF. The full variable domain, with the rest looked up from reference TRBV7-2 and TRBJ2-1, is GAGVSQSPSNKVTEKGKDVELRCDPISGHTALYWYRQSLGQGLEFLIYFQGNSAPDKSGLPSDRFSAERTGGSVSTLTIQRTQQEDSAVYLCASSLNSAEPYNEQFFGPGTRLTVL.

This sequence joins TRBV10-3 and TRBJ1-2; D is perhaps TRBD1 (6 bases). Germline CDR1 is ENHRY and CDR2 is SYGVKD. The length of the CDR3 is 16 residues. With 3 bases removed from V and 7 bases from J, the gap between germline ends came to 21 bases. The CDR3 DNA sequence: TGTGCCATCAGTGATGGCAGGGGCCGCCCGCCGGGTGGCTACACCTTC. It is translated as CAISDGRGRPPGGYTF.

V and J are TRBV5-1 and TRBJ2-3, with 8 bases identical to TRBD2. The V and J ends lost 1 base and 2 bases, in that order; junction bases with no gene match: 12. The germline V gene has CDR1 SGHRS and CDR2 YFSETQ. This CDR3 spans 18 amino acids. This CDR3 reads CASSLRNIAGGHTDTQYF. The CDR3 nucleotides read TGCGCCAGCAGCTTGAGGAATATCGCGGGGGGCCACACAGATACGCAGTATTTT.

V usage is TRBV4-2 and J usage is TRBJ1-1, with TRBD1 identical over 7 bases. The germline V gene has CDR1 LGHNA and CDR2 YNFKEQ. V was clipped by 4 bases and J by 5 bases; unmatched bases: 7. The CDR3 covers 14 residues. CDR3 loop: CASSPRGRGTEAFF. DNA for the CDR3: TGTGCCAGCAGCCCAAGGGGGCGAGGAACTGAAGCTTTCTTT.

This chain links TRBV7-2 with TRBJ1-2, with 9 positions matching TRBD1. The ends lost 3 bases at V and 4 bases at J; junction bases unmatched: 9. This CDR3 is 16 amino acids long. The germline CDR1 and CDR2 sequences are SGHTA and FQGNSA. The CDR3 bases are TGTGCCAGCAGCTTCCTCGGGGACAGGGCCTTCTATGGCTACACCTTC. This translates into CASSFLGDRAFYGYTF.

This chain connects TRBV6-5 to TRBJ2-1; 9 nucleotides agree with TRBD2. The germline gives CDR1 MNHEY, CDR2 SVGAGI. Unmatched junction bases numbered 3, after V lost 2 bases and J lost 4 bases. The CDR3 loop spans 15 amino acids. DNA for the CDR3: TGTGCCAGCAGTTACGGCGGGGGGGCGTACAATGAGCAGTTCTTC. It specifies CASSYGGGAYNEQFF.

The DNA for the CDR3 is TGTGCCAGCTGCACGACACTATATAATTCACCCCTCCACTTT. Its translation is CASCTTLYNSPLHF. This chain uses TRBV28 with TRBJ1-6; D not certain. CDR3 length: 14 amino acids. CDR1 is MDHEN, CDR2 SYDVKM, per germline. V lost 8 bases and J 4 bases, leaving 12 bases between the germline ends.

The genes are TRBV30 and TRBJ1-1; TRBD1 agrees at 7 bases. The V gene's germline CDR1 is GTSNPN and CDR2 SVGIG (reference sequence). The CDR3 runs 12 residues. The ends lost 4 bases at V and 3 bases at J; junction bases unmatched: 2. The CDR3 region has the DNA TGTGCCTGGATCAGGGGGGACACTGAAGCTTTCTTT. Its protein is CAWIRGDTEAFF.

This sequence joins TRBV24-1 and TRBJ2-7, with 8 positions matching TRBD1. Germline V gene lookup returns CDR1 KGHDR and CDR2 SFDVKD. V shed 5 bases and J 1 base; nucleotides not matched to a gene: 9. The CDR3 loop spans 16 amino acids. The CDR3 spells CATSGPDRVGSYEQYF. The DNA of the CDR3 is TGTGCCACCAGTGGTCCGGACAGGGTAGGGTCCTACGAGCAGTACTTC.

This clone has only one observation. V usage is TRBV19 and J usage is TRBJ1-4; D unresolved. CDR1 and CDR2 from the germline V gene are LNHDA and SQIVND (reference sequence). The CDR3 has 12 residues. Trimming removed 7 bases at V and 6 bases at J, with 9 bases between. As DNA, the CDR3 is TGTGCCAGTACGGCGCACCATGAAAAACTGTTTTTT. It codes for CASTAHHEKLFF.

The CDR3 DNA sequence: TGTGCCAGCAGCTCCGGGGGGGCCGGTATCACAGATACGCAGTATTTT. Protein: CASSSGGAGITDTQYF. The chain uses TRBV7-3 and TRBJ2-3; 8 nucleotides agree with TRBD2. Trimming removed 4 bases from V and 2 bases from J; junction bases left unmatched: 8. Looked up from germline, CDR1 is SGHTA and CDR2 is FQGTGA. The CDR3 has 16 amino acids.

This CDR3 reads CASSPAGGGQGGYTF. The CDR3 DNA is TGCGCCAGCAGCCCCGCCGGTGGGGGGCAGGGCGGCTACACCTTC. This rearrangement joins TRBV4-1 to TRBJ1-2, with D possibly TRBD1 on 6 matching bases. The V end was cut by 4 bases, the J end by 8 bases, with 20 bases between. Germline CDR1 reads MGHRA; CDR2 reads YSYEKL. The CDR3 extends over 15 amino acids.

The chain employs TRBV7-9 and TRBJ2-5; the D is unclear. This CDR3 region has 14 residues. Trimming took off 4 bases at V and 1 base at J, with 10 bases between the two ends. The germline V gene encodes CDR1 SEHNR and CDR2 FQNEAQ (reference sequence). CDR3 in DNA: TGTGCCAGCAGCTCTAGTGGGGTCCAAGAGACCCAGTACTTC. Translated: CASSSSGVQETQYF.

The chain has TRBV29-1 and TRBJ2-2; the match to TRBD1 covers 7 bases. In germline, CDR1 is SQVTM, CDR2 ANQGSEA. The V segment lost 5 bases and the J segment 7 bases; nucleotides outside the gene matches: 1. There are 11 residues in the CDR3. Here the CDR3 reads CSVWDSGELFF. CDR3 in DNA: TGCAGCGTTTGGGACAGCGGGGAGCTGTTTTTT.

The chain recombines TRBV7-9 with TRBJ1-2; unclear D gene. This CDR3 has 13 residues. Trimming left V 5 bases short and J 4 bases short, with 11 bases between. Per germline, CDR1 SEHNR and CDR2 FQNEAQ (reference sequence). The CDR3 DNA reads TGTGCCAGCAGCCCCCCGGGGAGCTATGGCTACACCTTC. It specifies CASSPPGSYGYTF.

The chain uses TRBV9 and TRBJ2-7; 8 positions match TRBD1. With 2 bases clipped from V and 6 bases from J, the junction kept 7 bases outside the gene matches. The CDR3 extends over 14 amino acids. Germline V lookup: CDR1 SGDLS, CDR2 YYNGEE. CDR3 bases: TGTGCCAGCAGCGTCGGACAGGGAAGGGGCGAGCAGTACTTC. The encoded protein is CASSVGQGRGEQYF.

The rearrangement links TRBV24-1 to TRBJ1-5; D unresolved. CDR1 and CDR2 (germline): KGHDR, SFDVKD. This CDR3 has 14 residues. V was cut by 8 bases and J by 2 bases, with 12 bases left in between. The DNA of the CDR3 is TGTGCCACCACCCCCCACAGTGGCAATCAGCCCCAGCATTTT. It translates to CATTPHSGNQPQHF.